Sequencing of this T cell receptor beta chain was carried out in a study of OX40 agonist ivuxolimab in advanced cancers. About the study: Dose-escalation cases comprised hepatocellular carcinoma, melanoma, renal cell or head and neck cancer.

The repertoire was sequenced with immunoSEQ multiplex PCR; TCRdb's copy has only in-frame clones and lacks some. The sample has approximately 44,000 clones, approximately 86% seen once; the top ten hold 0.3% to 0.45%. The source of this sequence is an adult with an advanced solid tumor such as melanoma, head and neck, liver or kidney cancer. Sequenced here: CD4+ or CD8+ T cells sorted from blood, sampled in a trial of the OX40 agonist ivuxolimab.

Here the CDR3 DNA reads TGTGCCAGCAGCTTTCGGGGACAGGGGAATGAAAAACTGTTTTTT. It encodes CASSFRGQGNEKLFF. The V gene is TRBV5-4, the J gene TRBJ1-4; 10 nucleotides align to TRBD1. The CDR3 length is 15 residues. CDR1 and CDR2 (germline): SGHNT, YYREEE (reference sequence). J gave up 5 bases and V 2 bases, and 3 bases lay outside the gene matches.